What follows are 10 T cell receptor beta chains derived from one specimen sequenced in a study of T cell responses to AZD1222 COVID-19 vaccine. Generated by immunoSEQ multiplex PCR, the TCRdb table keeps only in-frame clones and is missing some. The sample contains over 85,000 clones, about 88% of which appear only once. This sample comprised peripheral blood, obtained on day 0 of AZD1222 vaccination. The receptors stem from an adult in good health.

The chain recombines TRBV2 with TRBJ1-2; the match to TRBD1 covers 9 bases. Germline loops: CDR1 SNHLY, CDR2 FYNNEI. The ends lost 6 bases at V and 3 bases at J; junction bases unmatched: 5. The CDR3 runs 14 residues. The CDR3, as DNA: TGTGCCAGCAGCTTACAGGGGGCAGACTATGGCTACACCTTC. It yields the protein CASSLQGADYGYTF.

The rearrangement links TRBV7-2 to TRBJ2-7; 7 bases are shared with TRBD1. V gave up 1 base and J gave up 2 bases; unmatched junction bases: 2. The CDR3 loop spans 14 amino acids. Germline CDR1 SGHTA, CDR2 FQGNSA. The CDR3 region is CASSLGGGPYEQYF. The CDR3 nucleotides read TGTGCCAGCAGCTTAGGAGGGGGCCCCTACGAGCAGTACTTC. The whole variable domain, remainder taken from reference TRBV7-2 and TRBJ2-7, is GAGVSQSPSNKVTEKGKDVELRCDPISGHTALYWYRQSLGQGLEFLIYFQGNSAPDKSGLPSDRFSAERTGGSVSTLTIQRTQQEDSAVYLCASSLGGGPYEQYFGPGTRLTVT.

This clone was counted a few times. J is TRBJ2-2 and V is TRBV7-9; the D is unclear. V was trimmed by 5 bases and J by 4 bases, leaving 8 bases between them. The CDR3 loop spans 13 amino acids. CDR1 is SEHNR and CDR2 is FQNEAQ in the germline V gene (reference sequence). The CDR3 DNA follows: TGTGCCAGCAGCCTGGAGAGCACCGGGGAGCTGTTTTTT. Translation gives CASSLESTGELFF.

The chain joins TRBV5-6 to TRBJ1-2, with D perhaps matching TRBD1 (5 bases). CDR1 and CDR2 from the germline V gene are SGHDT and YYEEEE. Between the trimmed V and J ends, which lost 2 bases and 0 bases, there was a span of 8 bases. This CDR3 has 14 residues. The CDR3 DNA reads as TGTGCCAGCAGCTTTCAGGGAGCTAACTATGGCTACACCTTC. This translates into CASSFQGANYGYTF. Variable domain in full (rest from reference TRBV5-6 and TRBJ1-2): DAGVTQSPTHLIKTRGQQVTLRCSPKSGHDTVSWYQQALGQGPQFIFQYYEEEERQRGNFPDRFSGHQFPNYSSELNVNALLLGDSALYLCASSFQGANYGYTFGSGTRLTVV.

J is TRBJ2-1 and V is TRBV28; 7 bases line up with TRBD1. The CDR3 consists of 12 residues. CDR1 and CDR2 (germline): MDHEN, SYDVKM. The V segment lost 8 bases and the J segment 14 bases; nucleotides outside the gene matches: 12. CDR3 nucleotide sequence: TGTGCCAGCGGCAAGACAGGGCTCGAGGAGTTCTTC. Translation gives CASGKTGLEEFF. The variable domain in full, with the rest retrieved from reference TRBV28 and TRBJ2-1, is DVKVTQSSRYLVKRTGEKVFLECVQDMDHENMFWYRQDPGLGLRLIYFSYDVKMKEKGDIPEGYSVSREKKERFSLILESASTNQTSMYLCASGKTGLEEFFGPGTRLTVL.

The V call is TRBV9, the J call TRBJ2-7; D gene unclear. The germline V gene encodes CDR1 SGDLS and CDR2 YYNGEE. The CDR3 sequence is 11 residues long. With 4 bases removed from V and 3 bases from J, the gap between germline ends came to 5 bases. The CDR3 here is CASSRDYEQYF. CDR3 nucleotide sequence: TGTGCCAGCAGCCGTGACTACGAGCAGTACTTC.

The chain is built from TRBV7-2 and TRBJ2-7; D is ambiguous. The V gene's germline CDR1 is SGHTA and CDR2 FQGNSA. This CDR3 is built from 11 residues. V was cut by 2 bases and J by 5 bases, with 4 bases left in between. The DNA for the CDR3 is TGTGCCAGCAGCTTAATTGACGAGCAGTACTTC. The encoded protein is CASSLIDEQYF.

The chain is built from TRBV29-1 and TRBJ2-5; 7 nucleotides align to TRBD2. The CDR3 totals 12 residues. Germline CDR1 and CDR2: SQVTM and ANQGSEA. V shed 7 bases and J 3 bases; nucleotides not matched to a gene: 5. The CDR3 coding sequence is TGCAGCGCCGGGGGGAGTAAAGAGACCCAGTACTTC. As protein: CSAGGSKETQYF.

V usage is TRBV29-1 and J usage is TRBJ2-5, with 13 bases fitting TRBD2. V gave up 8 bases and J gave up 7 bases; unmatched junction bases: 10. Germline V lookup: CDR1 SQVTM, CDR2 ANQGSEA. The CDR3 length is 14 residues. This chain's CDR3 is CSSGLAGAGGTQYF. CDR3 DNA sequence: TGCAGCTCCGGACTAGCGGGGGCTGGGGGGACCCAGTACTTC.

J is TRBJ1-2 and V is TRBV28; 9 nucleotides match TRBD1. The CDR3 contains 13 residues. Germline V CDR1 and CDR2: MDHEN, SYDVKM. CDR3 nucleotides: TGTGCAGTCCTTAACAGGGGGCAGGATGGCTACACCTTC. This encodes CAVLNRGQDGYTF.